Presented here are 31 T cell receptor beta chains from one specimen sequenced in a study of blood T cells in healthy people across ages. Next came a second PCR, run for about 7 to 11 cycles, which used a sample-barcoded 5' primer along with a J-beta primer mix. TCRdb passed the 5' RACE reads through MiXCR, listing each CDR3 protein once. The sample shows about 780,000 distinct CDR3 sequences, roughly 24% of them seen only once. This sample also belongs to another study, concerning T cells of mothers and their children.

The sequenced sample was blood. Source of these receptors: a boy under 18 in good health.

The chain uses TRBV20-1 and TRBJ2-5; perhaps TRBD2 as D (5 bases). Trimming took 8 bases from V and 7 from J, leaving 17 bases between them. The CDR3 has 12 residues. CDR1 is DFQATT, CDR2 SNEGSKA, per germline (reference sequence). CDR3 sequence (DNA): TGCAGTTCTGGACTGGCGGAAGGGACCCAGTACTTC. Amino acids: CSSGLAEGTQYF.

In its sample, this clonotype was seen a few times. The CDR3: CASSGTGGNTGELFF. DNA for the CDR3: TGTGCCAGCAGCGGGACAGGGGGGAACACCGGGGAGCTGTTTTTT. The chain has TRBV12-3 or TRBV12-4 and TRBJ2-2; 11 bases match TRBD1. After removal of 6 bases from V and 1 base from J, the junction contained 1 base not matched to a gene. The CDR3 totals 15 residues.

In its sample, this clonotype was seen a few times. The rearrangement links TRBV29-1 to TRBJ2-3; 10 nucleotides line up with TRBD1. Germline loops: CDR1 SQVTM, CDR2 ANQGSEA. The CDR3 runs to 16 residues. The V gene end was trimmed by 0 bases and the J gene end by 3 bases; junction bases not matched to a gene: 6. The CDR3 reads CSVEDRDRGRTDTQYF. CDR3 coding DNA: TGCAGCGTTGAAGATAGGGACAGGGGAAGAACAGATACGCAGTATTTT.

The chain uses TRBV2 and TRBJ2-1; D is unresolved. The CDR3 runs 14 residues. V was clipped by 4 bases and J by 6 bases, with 13 bases between them. Looked up from germline, CDR1 is SNHLY and CDR2 is FYNNEI. CDR3 DNA: TGTGCCAGCAGTGCTGGACGTCTCCTCAATGAGCAGTTCTTC. Protein: CASSAGRLLNEQFF.

The rearrangement joins TRBV28 to TRBJ2-5; D uncertain. Germline assignment: CDR1 MDHEN and CDR2 SYDVKM. This CDR3 spans 13 amino acids. V lost 6 bases to trimming and J lost 7 bases, with 15 bases between them. As DNA, the CDR3 is TGTGCCAGCAGGGGAAGCACTTGGGGGACCCAGTACTTC. Residues: CASRGSTWGTQYF.

The chain carries TRBV5-1 and TRBJ2-5; 9 bases map to TRBD1. Germline trimming cut 0 bases from V and 4 bases from J; bases unmatched to any gene: 4. The CDR3 loop spans 15 amino acids. CDR1 is SGHRS and CDR2 is YFSETQ in the germline V gene. CDR3 protein: CASSLGTGGTETQYF. CDR3 nucleotides: TGCGCCAGCAGCTTGGGTACAGGGGGCACAGAGACCCAGTACTTC.

This clonotype showed up just a few times. V is TRBV7-2 and J is TRBJ2-4; the match to TRBD2 covers 9 bases. The CDR3 runs to 16 residues. Germline values: CDR1 SGHTA, CDR2 FQGNSA. After removal of 4 bases from V and 6 bases from J, the junction contained 10 bases not matched to a gene. Written as DNA, the CDR3 is TGTGCCAGCAGCTGGGGCAGCGGGGGGCTGGGAAACATTCAGTACTTC. Translated, it gives CASSWGSGGLGNIQYF.

In the case of this clonotype: Mismatch with germline at one junction end may stem from a read error. The DNA of the CDR3 is TGCAGTGCTAGGGGGCTAGCGGGGGGCCTTAGCATAGATACGCAGTATTTT. This gives the protein CSARGLAGGLSIDTQYF. The chain joins TRBV20-1 to TRBJ2-3; 11 positions agree with TRBD2. Germline CDR1 and CDR2: DFQATT and SNEGSKA (reference sequence). The CDR3 extends over 17 amino acids.

V usage is TRBV3-1 and J usage is TRBJ1-2, with D perhaps matching TRBD1 (6 bases). V lost 1 base to trimming and J lost 7 bases, with 13 bases between them. In germline, CDR1 is LGHDT, CDR2 YNNKEL (reference sequence). This CDR3 region has 14 residues. CDR3 bases: TGTGCCAGCAGCCAAGTTGAGGGGGAGAGTGGCTACACCTTC. Translation: CASSQVEGESGYTF.

The sample holds one count of this clonotype. The chain carries TRBV12-3 or TRBV12-4 and TRBJ1-4, with D hard to call. CDR3 length: 14 residues. Between the trimmed V and J ends, which lost 6 bases and 2 bases, there was a span of 10 bases. For the CDR3, the DNA is TGTGCCAGCAGACCGGCCCTCACTAATGAAAAACTGTTTTTT. Translated, it gives CASRPALTNEKLFF.

This chain connects TRBV11-2 to TRBJ2-5; D may be TRBD2 (6 bases). The end of the DNA fits TRBJ2-1 better, so the J call may be wrong. CDR3 length: 15 residues. Per germline, CDR1 SGHAT and CDR2 FQNNGV. The CDR3 region has the DNA TGTGCCAGCAGCTTAGTGGGCGGGATACACAATGAGCAGTTCTTC. Protein product: CASSLVGGIHNEQFF.

Here the CDR3 DNA reads TGCGCCAGCAGCCCCACGACGGGCTGGGCCAAAAACATTCAGTACTTC. This translates into CASSPTTGWAKNIQYF. The V and J genes are TRBV5-1 and TRBJ2-4; D is unclear. Germline V gene data show CDR1 as SGHRS and CDR2 as YFSETQ. V was trimmed by 4 bases and J by 1 base, leaving 15 bases between them. CDR3 length: 16 amino acids.

The rearrangement links TRBV2 to TRBJ1-1, with D possibly matching TRBD1 (5 bases). In germline, CDR1 is SNHLY, CDR2 FYNNEI. The V and J ends lost 0 bases and 1 base respectively, with 9 bases between them. The CDR3 runs 15 residues. CDR3 sequence: CASSEALRGNTEAFF. As DNA, the CDR3 is TGTGCCAGCAGTGAAGCGCTTAGGGGGAACACTGAAGCTTTCTTT. Filled out from reference TRBV2 and TRBJ1-1, the complete variable domain reads EPEVTQTPSHQVTQMGQEVILRCVPISNHLYFYWYRQILGQKVEFLVSFYNNEISEKSEIFDDQFSVERPDGSNFTLKIRSTKLEDSAMYFCASSEALRGNTEAFFGQGTRLTVV.

The rearrangement uses TRBV6-5 and TRBJ1-4; TRBD1 aligns across 9 bases. V trimming: 5 bases; J trimming: 10 bases; junction bases outside the gene matches: 8. Looked up from germline, CDR1 is MNHEY and CDR2 is SVGAGI. The CDR3 is 14 amino acids. The CDR3 DNA is TGTGCCAGCAGTCTGGGGACAGGGAGAGGAAAACTGTTTTTT. This translates into CASSLGTGRGKLFF.

This clonotype has more than one count but fewer than ten. V gene TRBV7-9 combines with J gene TRBJ1-2; 8 bases agree with TRBD1. CDR1 and CDR2 from the germline V gene are SEHNR and FQNEAQ (reference sequence). J lost 3 bases, V lost 3 bases, and 6 bases had no gene match. The CDR3 is 15 amino acids. The CDR3 sequence is CASSFRAGGYYGYTF. The CDR3 DNA reads as TGTGCCAGCAGCTTTCGGGCAGGGGGCTACTATGGCTACACCTTC.

This rearrangement joins TRBV7-6 to TRBJ2-5; D is possibly TRBD1 or TRBD2 (5 bases each). Germline CDR1 is SGHVS and CDR2 is FNYEAQ. The V gene lost 2 bases and the J gene lost 3 bases, with 19 bases spanning the gap. This CDR3 is built from 17 residues. The CDR3 DNA reads TGTGCCAGCAGCTTAACGCCAAGTCACCTGGGGGAAGAGACCCAGTACTTC. Encoded protein: CASSLTPSHLGEETQYF.

This clonotype was seen more than once but under ten times. The rearrangement joins TRBV7-9 to TRBJ1-4, with D maybe TRBD1 (6 bases). CDR1 is SEHNR and CDR2 is FQNEAQ in the germline V gene (reference sequence). V was clipped by 5 bases and J by 3 bases, with 16 bases between them. This CDR3 has 16 residues. The CDR3 loop reads CASSPTQDSSNEKLFF. For the CDR3, the DNA is TGTGCCAGCAGCCCCACCCAGGACAGCTCTAATGAAAAACTGTTTTTT.

This clonotype was found a few times. The CDR3 DNA is TGCGCCAGCAGCTTGGCCCCGGGACAGAACTACGAGCAGTACTTC. Protein sequence: CASSLAPGQNYEQYF. The J gene is TRBJ2-1, the V gene TRBV5-1, with TRBD1 matching over 7 bases. The J call may be wrong; the DNA end is better matched by TRBJ2-7. This CDR3 region has 15 residues. Germline CDR1 is SGHRS and CDR2 is YFSETQ.

J is TRBJ1-1 and V is TRBV7-2, with a tentative D call TRBD1 (5 bases). CDR1 is SGHTA, CDR2 FQGNSA, per germline. This CDR3 spans 13 amino acids. V was clipped by 5 bases and J by 3 bases, with 10 bases between them. The CDR3 DNA follows: TGTGCCAGCAGCACGACAGTCTACACTGAAGCTTTCTTT. It yields the protein CASSTTVYTEAFF.

This clonotype was seen only a few times. The chain employs TRBV20-1 and TRBJ2-5, with 10 bases fitting TRBD1. The DNA end is more similar to TRBJ2-1, so the J call may be wrong. This CDR3 has 15 amino acids. CDR1 DFQATT and CDR2 SNEGSKA come from the germline V gene (reference sequence). The CDR3 DNA reads as TGCAGTGCTAGAGACGAAAGGACAGGGGGAGTTGAGCAGTTCTTC. Translation: CSARDERTGGVEQFF.

This clonotype was seen once. The chain employs TRBV7-2 and TRBJ2-5, with a tentative D call TRBD1 (6 bases). The closer fit of TRBJ2-7 to the DNA end suggests the J call may be wrong. This CDR3 is 14 amino acids long. Germline V gives CDR1 SGHTA, CDR2 FQGNSA. The CDR3 loop reads CASSLVDRTYEQYF. The DNA for the CDR3 is TGTGCCAGCAGCTTAGTGGACAGAACCTACGAGCAGTACTTC.

This clonotype was counted only a few times. J is TRBJ1-6 and V is TRBV12-3 or TRBV12-4; 7 bases agree with TRBD1. The CDR3 sequence is 14 residues long. The trim removed 4 bases at V and 10 bases at J, leaving 7 bases unmatched. CDR3 amino acids: CASSSDRVRSPLHF. The DNA for the CDR3 is TGTGCCAGCAGTTCCGACAGGGTTAGGTCACCCCTCCACTTT.

The chain joins TRBV10-3 to TRBJ1-2, with 10 bases matching TRBD1. Trimming cost V 2 bases and J 8 bases; bases outside gene matches: 11. Germline V CDR1 and CDR2: ENHRY, SYGVKD. The length of the CDR3 is 16 residues. CDR3 bases: TGTGCCATCAGTGAGAGCGGGACAGGGGAAGGGAGAGGCTACACCTTC. It translates to CAISESGTGEGRGYTF.

The chain combines TRBV2 with TRBJ2-1; D ambiguous. The better agreement between TRBJ2-5 and the DNA end casts doubt on the J call. This CDR3 comprises 11 residues. CDR1 is SNHLY, CDR2 FYNNEI, per germline. For the CDR3, the DNA is TGTGCCAGCAGTGAAACCCAGACCCAGTACTTC. Translated, it gives CASSETQTQYF.

This clonotype showed up just a few times. This rearrangement joins TRBV3-1 to TRBJ2-1; 9 nucleotides line up with TRBD1. The closer fit of TRBJ2-5 to the DNA end suggests the J call may be wrong. The length of the CDR3 is 16 residues. Germline values: CDR1 LGHDT, CDR2 YNNKEL (reference sequence). CDR3 nucleotide sequence: TGTGCCAGCAGCCACAAAGGGACAGGGCTCATGGAGACCCAGTACTTC. Protein sequence: CASSHKGTGLMETQYF.

V gene TRBV5-6 combines with J gene TRBJ2-4, with D perhaps matching TRBD2 (7 bases). The V gene lost 2 bases and the J gene lost 3 bases, with 15 bases spanning the gap. CDR3 size: 16 residues. Germline-derived CDR1 and CDR2 are SGHDT and YYEEEE. The CDR3 reads CASSFGGGAYKNIQYF. Written as DNA, the CDR3 is TGTGCCAGCAGCTTTGGCGGGGGCGCGTACAAAAACATTCAGTACTTC.

This clonotype was seen only a few times. The chain employs TRBV3-1 and TRBJ2-7, with 8 bases fitting TRBD1. V lost 3 bases to trimming and J lost 3 bases; unmatched junction nucleotides: 10. The CDR3 runs 16 residues. The germline V gene has CDR1 LGHDT and CDR2 YNNKEL (reference sequence). The CDR3 protein is CASSHPGQVANYEQYF. CDR3 coding DNA: TGTGCCAGCAGCCACCCGGGACAGGTCGCCAACTACGAGCAGTACTTC.

The sample holds a few counts of this clonotype. CDR3 region: CASSPRGGTGEKLFF. As DNA, the CDR3 is TGTGCCAGCAGCCCCAGAGGAGGGACAGGGGAAAAACTGTTTTTT. The J gene is TRBJ1-4, the V gene TRBV7-9; 9 bases map to TRBD1. Unmatched junction bases numbered 9, after V lost 5 bases and J lost 8 bases. The CDR3 totals 15 residues. Per germline, CDR1 SEHNR and CDR2 FQNEAQ (reference sequence).

The chain's CDR3 is CASSIRTGDRQYF. The CDR3 DNA sequence: TGTGCCAGCAGTATACGGACAGGGGACCGGCAGTACTTC. The V and J genes are TRBV27 and TRBJ2-7, with 9 nucleotides matching TRBD1. Germline CDR1 MNHEY, CDR2 SMNVEV (reference sequence). The junction had 8 bases not matched to a gene; V was cut back by 5 bases and J by 9 bases. The CDR3 runs 13 residues.

V is TRBV29-1 and J is TRBJ2-1; 8 nucleotides agree with TRBD2. Germline V gene sequence: CDR1 SQVTM, CDR2 ANQGSEA. The V gene end was trimmed by 2 bases and the J gene end by 6 bases; junction bases not matched to a gene: 6. This CDR3 spans 14 amino acids. CDR3 in DNA: TGCAGCGTTGAACCAGCGGGGGTCCCCAATGAGCAGTTCTTC. Translating gives CSVEPAGVPNEQFF.

This clonotype was recorded a few times. The CDR3 protein is CSARPGGDQETQYF. The DNA of the CDR3 is TGCAGTGCTAGGCCCGGGGGGGACCAAGAGACCCAGTACTTC. This chain connects TRBV20-1 to TRBJ2-5; 8 bases are shared with TRBD2. Germline values: CDR1 DFQATT, CDR2 SNEGSKA (reference sequence). V lost 3 bases and J lost 0; bases outside the gene matches: 3. The CDR3 is made up of 14 amino acids.